This T cell receptor (beta chain) was documented in a study of regulatory T cells in long-lasting Graves disease. The authors built TCR beta libraries using iRepertoire HTBI primers and Arm-PCR of CDR3 regions. Each CDR3 protein gets one entry after TCRdb re-called the multiplex PCR reads with MiXCR. The top ten hold about 17% of the sample, which has hundreds of thousands of distinct CDR3 sequences, approximately 15% seen once. Time point meaning: newly diagnosed GD, antithyroid drugs for less than 3 months. Making the TCR library involved RNA that had been extracted from PBMCs. The V gene's germline CDR1 is MDHEN and CDR2 SYDVKM. This CDR3 is 15 amino acids long. Concerning this clonotype itself: A single base separates this from a much larger clone, so it may be a read error.

This sample also belongs to another study, concerning T cells in Graves' hyperthyroidism and ophthalmopathy.

The V gene is TRBV28, the J gene TRBJ2-7, with no clear D. The receptor was isolated from a woman aged 30 to 39 with Graves disease. The sequences come from peripheral blood mononuclear cells (PBMCs), collected at new diagnosis, from a patient treated with antithyroid drugs. Written as DNA, the CDR3 is TGTGCCAGCAGTTTTAAGCAGAAGAAGAAAGAGACCCAGTGCTTC. It is translated as CASSFKQKKKETQCF. Full variable domain (outside the CDR3, taken from reference TRBV28 and TRBJ2-7): DVKVTQSSRYLVKRTGEKVFLECVQDMDHENMFWYRQDPGLGLRLIYFSYDVKMKEKGDIPEGYSVSREKKERFSLILESASTNQTSMYLCASSFKQKKKETQCFGPGTRLTVT.